This T cell receptor (beta chain) was identified during a study of a mutant IDH1 vaccine in newly diagnosed glioma. Study overall: Patients underwent eight vaccinations, which took place in weeks 1, 3, 5, 7, 11, 15, 19 and 23. Vaccines were begun 4-6 weeks after radiotherapy alone, or with temozolomide cycles.

Libraries were prepared by immunoSEQ multiplex PCR; TCRdb keeps only in-frame clonotypes and omits some of them. The data contain 50,000 to 60,000 clones, roughly 80% of them singletons. The time point here: week 23, last vaccination. The content of each vaccine dose was 300 ug of mutant IDH1 20-mer peptide, and topical imiquimod accompanied it. Germline V gene data show CDR1 as SEHNR and CDR2 as FQNEAQ (reference sequence). The length of the CDR3 is 15 residues. V was pared by 7 bases and J by 2 bases, with 4 bases of the junction left unmatched. Whole-study findings and limits: Across multiple MHC alleles, approximately 93% of patients had vaccine-induced responses. No link was apparently found between pseudoprogression and changes in top peripheral T cell clonotypes.

As regards this clone: Its antigen remains unidentified.

This sequence joins TRBV7-9 and TRBJ2-1; 11 nucleotides line up with TRBD2. The receptor was derived from a man between 35 and 55 years old with glioma. Here the sequenced sample was PBMCs, taken from a glioma patient whose treatment included an IDH1 peptide vaccine. CDR3 bases: TGTGCCAGCAAGGCTAGCGGGGGGCCCTACAATGAGCAGTTCTTC. Translated, it gives CASKASGGPYNEQFF.